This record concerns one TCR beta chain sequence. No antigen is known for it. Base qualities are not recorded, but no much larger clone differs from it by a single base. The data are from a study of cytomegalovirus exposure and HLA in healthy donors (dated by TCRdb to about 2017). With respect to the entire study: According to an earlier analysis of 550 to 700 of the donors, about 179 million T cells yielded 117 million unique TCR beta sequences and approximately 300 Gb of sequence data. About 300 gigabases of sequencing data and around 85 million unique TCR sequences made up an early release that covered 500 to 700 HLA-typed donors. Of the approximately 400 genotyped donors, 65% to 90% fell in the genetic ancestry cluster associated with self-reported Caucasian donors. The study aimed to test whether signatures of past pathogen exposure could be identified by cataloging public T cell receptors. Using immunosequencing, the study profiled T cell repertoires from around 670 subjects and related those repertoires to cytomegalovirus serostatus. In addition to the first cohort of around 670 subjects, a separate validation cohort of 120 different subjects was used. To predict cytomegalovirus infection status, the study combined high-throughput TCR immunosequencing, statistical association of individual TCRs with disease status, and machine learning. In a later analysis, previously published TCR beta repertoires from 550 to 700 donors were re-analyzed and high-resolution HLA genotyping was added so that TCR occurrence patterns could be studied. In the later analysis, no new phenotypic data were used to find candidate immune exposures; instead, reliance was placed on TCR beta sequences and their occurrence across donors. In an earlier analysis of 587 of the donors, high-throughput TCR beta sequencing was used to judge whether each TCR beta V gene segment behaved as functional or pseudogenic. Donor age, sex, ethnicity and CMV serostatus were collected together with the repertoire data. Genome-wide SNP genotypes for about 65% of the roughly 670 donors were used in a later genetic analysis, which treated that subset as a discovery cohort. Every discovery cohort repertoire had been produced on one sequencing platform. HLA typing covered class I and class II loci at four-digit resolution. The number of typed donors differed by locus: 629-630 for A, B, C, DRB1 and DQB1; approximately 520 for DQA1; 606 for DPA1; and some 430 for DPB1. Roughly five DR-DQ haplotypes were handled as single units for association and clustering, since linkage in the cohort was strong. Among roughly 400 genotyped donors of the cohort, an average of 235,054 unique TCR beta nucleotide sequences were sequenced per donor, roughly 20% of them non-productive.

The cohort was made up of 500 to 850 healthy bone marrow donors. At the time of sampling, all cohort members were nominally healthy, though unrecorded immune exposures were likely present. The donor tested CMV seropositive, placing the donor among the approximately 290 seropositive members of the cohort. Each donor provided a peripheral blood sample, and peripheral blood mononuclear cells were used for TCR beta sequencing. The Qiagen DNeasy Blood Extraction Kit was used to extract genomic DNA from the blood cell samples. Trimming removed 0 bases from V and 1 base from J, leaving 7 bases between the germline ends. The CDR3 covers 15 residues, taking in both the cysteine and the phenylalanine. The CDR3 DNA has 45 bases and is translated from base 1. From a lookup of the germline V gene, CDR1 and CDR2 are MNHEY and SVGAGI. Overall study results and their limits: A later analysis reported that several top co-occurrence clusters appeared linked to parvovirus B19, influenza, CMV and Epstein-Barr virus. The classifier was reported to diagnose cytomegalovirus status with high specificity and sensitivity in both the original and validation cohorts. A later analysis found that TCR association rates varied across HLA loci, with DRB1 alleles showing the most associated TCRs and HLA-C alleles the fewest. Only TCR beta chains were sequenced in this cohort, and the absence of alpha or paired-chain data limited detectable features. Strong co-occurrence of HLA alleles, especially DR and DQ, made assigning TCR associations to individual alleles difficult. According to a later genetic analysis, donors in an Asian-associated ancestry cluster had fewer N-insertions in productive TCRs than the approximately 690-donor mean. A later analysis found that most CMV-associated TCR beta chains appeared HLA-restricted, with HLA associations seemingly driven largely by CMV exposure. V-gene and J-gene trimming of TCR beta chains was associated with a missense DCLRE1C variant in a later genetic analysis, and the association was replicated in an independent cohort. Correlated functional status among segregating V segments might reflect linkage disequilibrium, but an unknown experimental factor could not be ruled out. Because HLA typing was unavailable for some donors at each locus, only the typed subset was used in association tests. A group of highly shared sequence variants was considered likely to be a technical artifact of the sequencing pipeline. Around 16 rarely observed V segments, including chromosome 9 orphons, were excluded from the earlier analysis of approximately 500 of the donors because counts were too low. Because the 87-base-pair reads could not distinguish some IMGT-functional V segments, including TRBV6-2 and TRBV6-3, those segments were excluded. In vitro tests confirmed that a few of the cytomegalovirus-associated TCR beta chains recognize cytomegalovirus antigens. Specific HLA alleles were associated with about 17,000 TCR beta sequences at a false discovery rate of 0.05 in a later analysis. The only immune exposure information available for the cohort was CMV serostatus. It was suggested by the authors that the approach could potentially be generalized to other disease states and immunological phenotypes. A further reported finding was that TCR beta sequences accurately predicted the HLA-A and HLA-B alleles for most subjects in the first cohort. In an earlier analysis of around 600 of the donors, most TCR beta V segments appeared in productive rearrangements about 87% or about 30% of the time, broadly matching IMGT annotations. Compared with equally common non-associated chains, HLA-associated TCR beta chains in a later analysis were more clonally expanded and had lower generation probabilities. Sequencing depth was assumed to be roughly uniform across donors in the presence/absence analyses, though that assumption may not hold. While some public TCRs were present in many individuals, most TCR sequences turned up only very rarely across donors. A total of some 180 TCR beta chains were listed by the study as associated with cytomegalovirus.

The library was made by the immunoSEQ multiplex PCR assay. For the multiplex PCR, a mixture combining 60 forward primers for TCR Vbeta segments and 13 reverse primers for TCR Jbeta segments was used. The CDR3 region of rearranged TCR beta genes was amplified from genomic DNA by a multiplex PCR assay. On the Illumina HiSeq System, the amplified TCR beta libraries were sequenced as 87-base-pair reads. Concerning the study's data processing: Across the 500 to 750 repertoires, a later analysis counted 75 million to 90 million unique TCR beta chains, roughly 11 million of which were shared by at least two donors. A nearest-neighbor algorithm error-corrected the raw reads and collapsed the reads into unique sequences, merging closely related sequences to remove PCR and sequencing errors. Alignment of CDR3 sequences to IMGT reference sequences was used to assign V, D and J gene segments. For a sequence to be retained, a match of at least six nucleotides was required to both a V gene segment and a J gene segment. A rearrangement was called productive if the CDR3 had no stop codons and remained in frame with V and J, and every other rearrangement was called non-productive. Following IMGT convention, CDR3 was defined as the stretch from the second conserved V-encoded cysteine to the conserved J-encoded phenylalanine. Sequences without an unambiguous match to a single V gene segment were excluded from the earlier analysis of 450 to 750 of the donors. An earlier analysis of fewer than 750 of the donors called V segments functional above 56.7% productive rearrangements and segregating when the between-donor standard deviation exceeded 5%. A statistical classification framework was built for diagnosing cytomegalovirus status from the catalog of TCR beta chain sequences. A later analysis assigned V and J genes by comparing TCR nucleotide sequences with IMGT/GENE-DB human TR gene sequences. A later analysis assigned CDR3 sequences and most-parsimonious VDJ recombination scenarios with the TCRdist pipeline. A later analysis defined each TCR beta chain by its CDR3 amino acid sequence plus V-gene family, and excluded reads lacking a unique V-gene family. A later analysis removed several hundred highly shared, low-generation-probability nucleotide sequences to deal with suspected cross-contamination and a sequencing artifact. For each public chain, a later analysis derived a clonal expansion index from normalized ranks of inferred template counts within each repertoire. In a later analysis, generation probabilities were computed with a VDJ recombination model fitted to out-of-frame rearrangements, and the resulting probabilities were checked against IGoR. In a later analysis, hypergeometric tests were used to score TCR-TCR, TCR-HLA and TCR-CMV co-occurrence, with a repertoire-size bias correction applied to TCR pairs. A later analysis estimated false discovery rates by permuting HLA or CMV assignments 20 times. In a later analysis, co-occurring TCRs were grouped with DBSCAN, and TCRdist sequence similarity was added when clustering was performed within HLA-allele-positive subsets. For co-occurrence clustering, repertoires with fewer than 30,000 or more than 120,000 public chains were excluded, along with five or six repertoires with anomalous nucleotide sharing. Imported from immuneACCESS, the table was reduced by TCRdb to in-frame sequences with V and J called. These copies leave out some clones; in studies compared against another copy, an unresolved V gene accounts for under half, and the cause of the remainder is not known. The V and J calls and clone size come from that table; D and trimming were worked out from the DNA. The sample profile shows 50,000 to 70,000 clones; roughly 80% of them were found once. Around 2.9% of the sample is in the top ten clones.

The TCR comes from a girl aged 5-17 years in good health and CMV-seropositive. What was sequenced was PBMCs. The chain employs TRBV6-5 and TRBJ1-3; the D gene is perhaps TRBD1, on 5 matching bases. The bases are TGTGCCAGCAGTTACTCGACAGATTCTGGAAACACCATATATTTT. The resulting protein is CASSYSTDSGNTIYF.